This T cell receptor beta chain stems from a study of T-cell reconstitution after alpha-beta-depleted transplantation in children. This clonotype was counted only a few times. The CDR3 runs to 14 residues. The V and J ends lost 6 bases and 6 bases, in that order; junction bases with no gene match: 7. This sample's TCRbeta library carried unique molecular identifier barcodes. TCRdb re-called the PCR reads through MiXCR, storing one row per CDR3 protein. The sample records about 610,000 distinct CDR3 sequences, 10% being singletons. The TCR originated in a human donor who donated a stem cell graft to a child with acute myeloid leukemia. Sequencing used PBMCs from the stem cell graft donor, obtained from the stem cell graft. The gene calls are TRBV12-3 or TRBV12-4 and TRBJ2-7; 11 bases match TRBD2. The CDR3 sequence: CASSYSGRGGEQYF. As DNA, the CDR3 is TGTGCCAGCAGCTATAGCGGGAGGGGTGGCGAGCAGTACTTC.